The rows below give T cell receptor beta chains drawn from one sample of a study of blood T cell repertoires in COVID-19. The method was immunoSEQ multiplex PCR; TCRdb's version includes in-frame clones alone and lacks a portion of them. Of hundreds of thousands of clones listed, 83% are singletons. Sequenced input: PBMCs or T cells enriched from blood (not recorded which). These receptors were obtained from a woman between 35 and 50 years old who had been exposed to COVID-19. The CDR3 runs from the conserved cysteine through the conserved F or W. D genes are given only for firm matches. Part of the rows lack a size; the others show once, few, many or a class for expanded clones.

clone_size: NA
v_call: TRBV18
j_call: TRBJ1-1
d_call: TRBD1
cdr3_aa: CASSAGQGRSEAFF
cdr3_nt: TGTGCCAGCTCAGCAGGACAGGGACGGTCTGAAGCTTTCTTT

clone_size: once
v_call: TRBV28
j_call: TRBJ1-2
d_call: NA
cdr3_aa: CASRPPQGYGYTF
cdr3_nt: TGTGCCAGCAGGCCCCCCCAGGGGTATGGCTACACCTTC

clone_size: NA
v_call: TRBV5-1
j_call: TRBJ2-7
d_call: TRBD2
cdr3_aa: CASSWDLGGGSYEQYF
cdr3_nt: TGCGCCAGCAGCTGGGATCTTGGGGGGGGCTCCTACGAGCAGTACTTC

clone_size: NA
v_call: TRBV4-3
j_call: TRBJ1-4
d_call: TRBD1
cdr3_aa: CASSQGPGQLTNEKLFF
cdr3_nt: TGCGCCAGCAGCCAAGGGCCGGGACAGTTGACGAATGAAAAACTGTTTTTT

clone_size: NA
v_call: TRBV15
j_call: TRBJ2-7
d_call: NA
cdr3_aa: CATSDNVEQYF
cdr3_nt: TGTGCCACCAGCGACAACGTGGAGCAGTACTTC

clone_size: NA
v_call: TRBV6-4
j_call: TRBJ1-6
d_call: NA
cdr3_aa: CASRSENSPLHF
cdr3_nt: TGTGCCAGCCGGAGTGAAAATTCACCCCTCCACTTT

clone_size: once
v_call: TRBV3-1/TRBV3-2
j_call: TRBJ2-5
d_call: TRBD2
cdr3_aa: CASSQDPTSGGLQETQYF
cdr3_nt: TGTGCCAGCAGCCAAGACCCGACTAGCGGGGGACTACAAGAGACCCAGTACTTC

clone_size: NA
v_call: TRBV18
j_call: TRBJ2-1
d_call: TRBD1
cdr3_aa: CASSHPGQGRSGEQFF
cdr3_nt: TGTGCCAGCTCACACCCGGGACAGGGGCGTAGTGGTGAGCAGTTCTTC

clone_size: NA
v_call: TRBV7-2
j_call: TRBJ2-7
d_call: TRBD2
cdr3_aa: CASSLGGAGEGKQYF
cdr3_nt: TGTGCCAGCAGCTTAGGGGGTGCGGGGGAGGGGAAGCAGTACTTC

clone_size: NA
v_call: TRBV7-2
j_call: TRBJ2-5
d_call: TRBD2
cdr3_aa: CASSLRPASGYKETQYF
cdr3_nt: TGTGCCAGCAGCTTAAGACCGGCTAGCGGGTACAAAGAGACCCAGTACTTC

clone_size: NA
v_call: TRBV6-5
j_call: TRBJ1-2
d_call: NA
cdr3_aa: CALKRTVYGYTF
cdr3_nt: TGTGCCCTTAAACGGACAGTTTATGGCTACACCTTC

clone_size: few
v_call: TRBV11-2
j_call: TRBJ1-2
d_call: TRBD1
cdr3_aa: CASSFGRGPVGWDYTF
cdr3_nt: TGTGCCAGCAGCTTCGGGAGGGGGCCGGTGGGTTGGGACTACACCTTC

clone_size: NA
v_call: TRBV9
j_call: TRBJ2-7
d_call: NA
cdr3_aa: CASSEGPSPGNYEQYF
cdr3_nt: TGTGCCAGCAGCGAAGGACCAAGTCCGGGGAACTACGAGCAGTACTTC

clone_size: NA
v_call: TRBV3-1/TRBV3-2
j_call: TRBJ1-6
d_call: NA
cdr3_aa: CASSQGHAFYNSPLHF
cdr3_nt: TGTGCCAGCAGCCAAGGGCACGCTTTCTATAATTCACCCCTCCACTTT

clone_size: NA
v_call: TRBV13
j_call: TRBJ1-3
d_call: NA
cdr3_aa: CASSWGPGRLSGNTIYF
cdr3_nt: TGTGCCAGCAGCTGGGGCCCAGGGCGCCTCTCTGGAAACACCATATATTTT

clone_size: NA
v_call: TRBV19
j_call: TRBJ1-2
d_call: NA
cdr3_aa: CASSTPSGVYGYTF
cdr3_nt: TGTGCCAGTAGTACCCCTTCCGGGGTCTATGGCTACACCTTC

clone_size: NA
v_call: TRBV2
j_call: TRBJ1-1
d_call: NA
cdr3_aa: CASSENMAAEAFF
cdr3_nt: TGTGCCAGCAGTGAAAACATGGCCGCTGAAGCTTTCTTT

clone_size: NA
v_call: TRBV7-2
j_call: TRBJ1-6
d_call: NA
cdr3_aa: CASSLRSGGSPLHF
cdr3_nt: TGTGCCAGCAGCTTAAGGTCGGGGGGTTCACCCCTCCACTTT

clone_size: NA
v_call: TRBV29-1
j_call: TRBJ1-1
d_call: NA
cdr3_aa: CSVEGQGHGEAFF
cdr3_nt: TGCAGCGTTGAAGGTCAGGGGCACGGTGAAGCTTTCTTT

clone_size: NA
v_call: TRBV19
j_call: TRBJ2-3
d_call: NA
cdr3_aa: CASSLSPGDTQYF
cdr3_nt: TGTGCCAGTAGTTTATCCCCGGGAGATACGCAGTATTTT

clone_size: NA
v_call: TRBV5-1
j_call: TRBJ1-6
d_call: TRBD1
cdr3_aa: CASSNEPGQGQQALHF
cdr3_nt: TGCGCCAGCAGCAACGAACCCGGACAGGGCCAGCAGGCCCTCCACTTT

clone_size: NA
v_call: TRBV28
j_call: TRBJ2-7
d_call: TRBD2
cdr3_aa: CASSLARTSNEQYF
cdr3_nt: TGTGCCAGCAGTTTAGCCCGGACTAGCAACGAGCAGTACTTC

clone_size: NA
v_call: TRBV9
j_call: TRBJ2-3
d_call: NA
cdr3_aa: CASSGRPRGDTQYF
cdr3_nt: TGTGCCAGCAGCGGACGACCACGGGGGGATACGCAGTATTTT

clone_size: once
v_call: TRBV6-5
j_call: TRBJ2-5
d_call: TRBD2
cdr3_aa: CASSYTGGGASETQYF
cdr3_nt: TGTGCCAGCAGTTACACCGGCGGGGGGGCCTCAGAGACCCAGTACTTC

clone_size: NA
v_call: TRBV9
j_call: TRBJ2-3
d_call: TRBD2
cdr3_aa: CASSLGLGTDTQYF
cdr3_nt: TGTGCCAGCAGCCTCGGACTAGGCACAGATACGCAGTATTTT

clone_size: once
v_call: TRBV7-2
j_call: TRBJ2-5
d_call: NA
cdr3_aa: CASSLGWGRYFQETQYF
cdr3_nt: TGTGCCAGCAGCTTAGGCTGGGGGCGGTACTTCCAAGAGACCCAGTACTTC

clone_size: NA
v_call: TRBV29-1
j_call: TRBJ2-2
d_call: TRBD2
cdr3_aa: CSVGGAGANTGELFF
cdr3_nt: TGCAGCGTCGGGGGGGCCGGGGCGAACACCGGGGAGCTGTTTTTT

clone_size: NA
v_call: TRBV15
j_call: TRBJ1-1
d_call: TRBD1
cdr3_aa: CATSRDYGGGSEAFF
cdr3_nt: TGTGCCACCAGCAGAGATTACGGAGGGGGCAGTGAAGCTTTCTTT

clone_size: NA
v_call: TRBV24-1
j_call: TRBJ1-2
d_call: NA
cdr3_aa: CATRKLGALNYGYTF
cdr3_nt: TGTGCCACCAGAAAATTGGGGGCTCTTAACTATGGCTACACCTTC

clone_size: many
v_call: TRBV9
j_call: TRBJ2-3
d_call: TRBD2
cdr3_aa: CASSSRGGLAGGRRTDTQYF
cdr3_nt: TGTGCCAGCAGCTCCCGAGGGGGACTAGCGGGGGGCCGGCGCACAGATACGCAGTATTTT

clone_size: NA
v_call: TRBV5-4
j_call: TRBJ2-1
d_call: NA
cdr3_aa: CASSPQNPGVRDEQFF
cdr3_nt: TGTGCCAGCAGCCCCCAGAACCCGGGGGTGCGCGATGAGCAGTTCTTC

clone_size: NA
v_call: TRBV7-3
j_call: TRBJ2-7
d_call: NA
cdr3_aa: CASSLRGGSNYEQYF
cdr3_nt: TGTGCCAGCAGCTTAAGAGGTGGTTCAAATTACGAGCAGTACTTC

clone_size: NA
v_call: TRBV24-1
j_call: TRBJ1-2
d_call: NA
cdr3_aa: CATSDSDGYTF
cdr3_nt: TGTGCCACCAGTGACTCCGATGGCTACACCTTC

clone_size: NA
v_call: TRBV12-3/TRBV12-4
j_call: TRBJ2-3
d_call: NA
cdr3_aa: CASSLQGTDTQYF
cdr3_nt: TGTGCCAGCAGCCTTCAGGGGACAGATACGCAGTATTTT

clone_size: NA
v_call: TRBV11-2
j_call: TRBJ1-2
d_call: TRBD1
cdr3_aa: CASSRRTGGANYGYTF
cdr3_nt: TGTGCCAGCAGCCGAAGGACAGGGGGCGCAAACTATGGCTACACCTTC

clone_size: NA
v_call: TRBV5-5
j_call: TRBJ2-7
d_call: NA
cdr3_aa: CASSFYRNMGEQYF
cdr3_nt: TGTGCCAGCAGCTTTTACAGAAATATGGGCGAGCAGTACTTC

clone_size: few
v_call: TRBV6-2/TRBV6-3
j_call: TRBJ1-5
d_call: TRBD1
cdr3_aa: CASSLTGQSYSNQPQHF
cdr3_nt: TGTGCCAGCAGTCTTACGGGACAGTCATATAGCAATCAGCCCCAGCATTTT

clone_size: once
v_call: TRBV11-2
j_call: TRBJ1-6
d_call: NA
cdr3_aa: CASSLGRQGNSPLHF
cdr3_nt: TGTGCCAGCAGCTTAGGCAGGCAGGGAAATTCACCCCTCCACTTT

clone_size: NA
v_call: TRBV6-5
j_call: TRBJ2-1
d_call: NA
cdr3_aa: CASSRPLSAANEQFF
cdr3_nt: TGTGCCAGCAGTCGGCCCTTGAGCGCGGCCAATGAGCAGTTCTTC

clone_size: few
v_call: TRBV3-1/TRBV3-2
j_call: TRBJ1-4
d_call: NA
cdr3_aa: CASRIGKAREKLFF
cdr3_nt: TGTGCCAGCAGGATCGGGAAAGCCCGGGAAAAACTGTTTTTT

clone_size: NA
v_call: TRBV15
j_call: TRBJ1-1
d_call: NA
cdr3_aa: CATSRDRGGDTEAFF
cdr3_nt: TGTGCCACCAGCAGAGATCGAGGGGGGGACACTGAAGCTTTCTTT

clone_size: NA
v_call: TRBV7-3
j_call: TRBJ2-7
d_call: TRBD2
cdr3_aa: CASSTSSGGAYEQYF
cdr3_nt: TGTGCCAGCAGCACCTCTAGCGGGGGGGCTTACGAGCAGTACTTC

clone_size: NA
v_call: TRBV3-1/TRBV3-2
j_call: TRBJ2-2
d_call: NA
cdr3_aa: CASRPGGLTGELFF
cdr3_nt: TGTGCCAGCAGACCCGGGGGATTAACCGGGGAGCTGTTTTTT

clone_size: NA
v_call: TRBV5-1
j_call: TRBJ1-6
d_call: NA
cdr3_aa: CASSSLGVNSPLHF
cdr3_nt: TGCGCCAGCAGCTCTTTAGGGGTGAATTCACCCCTCCACTTT

clone_size: NA
v_call: TRBV7-8
j_call: TRBJ1-5
d_call: NA
cdr3_aa: CASSRGGSNQPQHF
cdr3_nt: TGTGCCAGCAGCCGCGGGGGTAGCAATCAGCCCCAGCATTTT

clone_size: once
v_call: TRBV24-1
j_call: TRBJ1-1
d_call: TRBD1
cdr3_aa: CADRVDTEAFF
cdr3_nt: TGTGCCGACAGGGTGGACACTGAAGCTTTCTTT